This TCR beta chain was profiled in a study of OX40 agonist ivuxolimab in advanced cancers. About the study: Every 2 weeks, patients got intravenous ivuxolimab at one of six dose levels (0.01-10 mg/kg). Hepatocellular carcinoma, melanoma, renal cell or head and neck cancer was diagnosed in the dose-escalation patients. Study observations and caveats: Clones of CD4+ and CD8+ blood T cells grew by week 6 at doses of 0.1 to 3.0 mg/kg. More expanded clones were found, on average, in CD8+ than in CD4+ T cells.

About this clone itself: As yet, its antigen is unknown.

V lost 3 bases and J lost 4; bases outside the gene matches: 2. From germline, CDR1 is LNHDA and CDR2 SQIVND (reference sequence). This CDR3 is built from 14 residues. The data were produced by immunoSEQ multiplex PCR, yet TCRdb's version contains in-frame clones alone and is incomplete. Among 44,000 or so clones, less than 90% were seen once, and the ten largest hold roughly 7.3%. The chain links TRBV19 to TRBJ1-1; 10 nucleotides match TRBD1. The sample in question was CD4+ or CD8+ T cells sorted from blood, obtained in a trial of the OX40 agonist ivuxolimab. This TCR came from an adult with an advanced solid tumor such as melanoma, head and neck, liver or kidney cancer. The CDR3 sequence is CASSMRQGATEAFF. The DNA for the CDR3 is TGTGCCAGTAGTATGAGACAGGGGGCCACTGAAGCTTTCTTT.